The following is a T cell receptor beta chain sequence with its context. Its target is unknown. This entry belongs to a study of cytomegalovirus exposure and HLA in healthy donors. The PCR contained 60 Vbeta and 13 Jbeta primers. Profiling relied on immunoSEQ multiplex PCR, and the TCRdb table lists in-frame clones only, not all of them. The sample has approximately 80,000 clones, around 68% seen once; the top ten hold approximately 15%. Points from the study as a whole: Roughly uniform sequencing depth across donors was assumed, possibly incorrectly. Researchers catalogued about 150 TCR beta chains as cytomegalovirus-associated. It was reported in a later analysis that an Asian-associated ancestry cluster showed fewer N-insertions than the roughly 620-donor mean. Common viral pathogens (according to a later analysis) appeared linked to several of the most significant clusters.

The CDR3 is 15 amino acids. Trimming stripped 1 base from V and 12 bases from J, with 18 bases between. The germline V gene has CDR1 MNHNS and CDR2 SASEGT. The chain carries TRBV6-1 and TRBJ1-4; D is ambiguous. The sequenced sample was PBMCs. The TCR sequence derives from a woman aged 40 to 50 in good health and CMV-seropositive. The chain's CDR3 is CASSEDPGLVVELFF. In DNA, the CDR3 is TGTGCCAGCAGTGAAGACCCGGGTCTCGTCGTCGAACTGTTTTTT.